These 23 T cell receptor beta chains originate from one sample sequenced in a study of blood T cell repertoires in COVID-19. Produced via immunoSEQ multiplex PCR; TCRdb's table is partial and in-frame only. The sample shows about 260,000 clones, 80% to 90% of them seen only once. Sequencing was carried out using PBMCs or T cells enriched from blood (not recorded which). The origin of the receptors is a man aged 50 to 60 who had been exposed to COVID-19.

In this sample, this clone turned up once. The rearrangement links TRBV7-9 to TRBJ1-5, with 9 bases fitting TRBD1. V dropped 5 bases and J dropped 4; count of bases not matched to a gene: 18. CDR1 is SEHNR and CDR2 is FQNEAQ in the germline V gene (reference sequence). The CDR3 totals 19 residues. In DNA form, the CDR3 reads TGTGCCAGCAGCGTGACAGGGGGGAATTCTAGGGCCAAAAATCAGCCCCAGCATTTT. Translating gives CASSVTGGNSRAKNQPQHF.

V and J are TRBV18 and TRBJ1-1; 8 nucleotides line up with TRBD1. The CDR3 is made up of 14 amino acids. The germline V gene has CDR1 KGHSH and CDR2 LQKENI. After removal of 6 bases from V and 5 bases from J, the junction contained 8 bases not matched to a gene. CDR3 amino acids: CASSQDRVGTEAFF. The CDR3 bases are TGTGCCAGCTCTCAGGACAGGGTGGGGACTGAAGCTTTCTTT.

The chain employs TRBV28 and TRBJ1-2, with TRBD1 matching over 8 bases. This CDR3 is 17 amino acids long. V shed 2 bases and J 4 bases; nucleotides not matched to a gene: 12. CDR1 MDHEN and CDR2 SYDVKM come from the germline V gene. The CDR3 coding sequence is TGTGCCAGCAGTTTAGCCGAGACAGGGGTCTCCCCCTATGGCTACACCTTC. It translates to CASSLAETGVSPYGYTF.

Written as DNA, the CDR3 is TGTGCCAGTAGACCGGGACAGGGGGCGATTCAGCCCCAGCATTTT. Its translation is CASRPGQGAIQPQHF. The rearrangement joins TRBV19 to TRBJ1-5; TRBD1 agrees at 12 bases. Germline V CDR1 and CDR2: LNHDA, SQIVND (reference sequence). Losses at the gene ends were 6 bases for V and 6 bases for J; bases not matched to a gene: 6. The CDR3 consists of 15 residues.

This clone was picked up one time. The chain recombines TRBV4-1 with TRBJ1-2; D is uncertain. Trimming cost V 0 bases and J 5 bases, with 16 bases left between them. CDR1 is MGHRA and CDR2 is YSYEKL in the germline V gene. This CDR3 contains 16 residues. The CDR3 region is CASSQDTAGGKYGYTF. CDR3 DNA sequence: TGCGCCAGCAGCCAAGATACGGCAGGAGGAAAGTATGGCTACACCTTC.

The rearrangement uses TRBV25-1 and TRBJ1-2; the match to TRBD1 covers 9 bases. Per germline, CDR1 MGHDK and CDR2 SYGVNS. The V gene end was trimmed by 3 bases and the J gene end by 8 bases; junction bases not matched to a gene: 10. The CDR3 is made up of 15 amino acids. CDR3 sequence (DNA): TGTGCCAGCAGTGACTACCGGGACAGGGAAGGAGGCTACACCTTC. Encoded protein: CASSDYRDREGGYTF.

The rearrangement uses TRBV12-3 or TRBV12-4 and TRBJ1-1; D is uncertain. Between the trimmed V and J ends, which lost 3 bases and 5 bases, there was a span of 4 bases. CDR3 size: 11 residues. The CDR3 here is CASSFSTEAFF. The CDR3 DNA sequence: TGTGCCAGCAGTTTCTCGACTGAAGCTTTCTTT.

The J gene is TRBJ1-4, the V gene TRBV7-2; 8 bases are shared with TRBD1. CDR1 is SGHTA and CDR2 is FQGNSA in the germline V gene. The CDR3 runs to 16 residues. The ends lost 5 bases at V and 0 bases at J; junction bases unmatched: 5. CDR3 amino acids: CASSEETGATNEKLFF. CDR3 coding DNA: TGTGCCAGCAGCGAGGAGACAGGGGCAACTAATGAAAAACTGTTTTTT.

This clone was picked up one time. The rearrangement joins TRBV2 to TRBJ1-1; a possible D gene is TRBD1 (6 bases). The CDR3 consists of 13 residues. Trimming cost V 4 bases and J 2 bases, with 8 bases left between them. Germline V CDR1 and CDR2: SNHLY, FYNNEI. The CDR3 here is CASSAQGNTEAFF. The CDR3, as DNA: TGTGCCAGCAGTGCACAGGGTAACACTGAAGCTTTCTTT.

This chain uses TRBV30 with TRBJ1-2; 8 bases line up with TRBD1. The V gene end was trimmed by 0 bases and the J gene end by 5 bases; junction bases not matched to a gene: 5. Per the germline V gene, CDR1 is GTSNPN and CDR2 is SVGIG (reference sequence). The CDR3 extends over 14 amino acids. DNA for the CDR3: TGTGCCTGGAGTGTAACAGGGGGAAAATATGGCTACACCTTC. Translating it yields CAWSVTGGKYGYTF.

The V and J genes are TRBV6-5 and TRBJ1-2, with D uncertain. Trimming removed 4 bases from V and 4 bases from J, with 10 bases in between. Germline values: CDR1 MNHEY, CDR2 SVGAGI. CDR3 size: 13 residues. The CDR3 region has the DNA TGTGCCAGCAGTTCCCGGGTCATCTATGGCTACACCTTC. Translation gives CASSSRVIYGYTF.

This clone was seen a single time. This chain links TRBV10-3 with TRBJ2-3; 12 bases agree with TRBD2. CDR1 is ENHRY, CDR2 SYGVKD, per germline. After removal of 6 bases from V and 4 bases from J, the junction contained 2 bases not matched to a gene. This CDR3 contains 14 residues. This chain's CDR3 is CAIRTSGGSDTQYF. CDR3 coding DNA: TGTGCCATCAGGACTAGCGGGGGTTCAGATACGCAGTATTTT.

The chain uses TRBV6-5 and TRBJ1-2; no definite D call. Germline values: CDR1 MNHEY, CDR2 SVGAGI. The CDR3 has 13 residues. Between the trimmed V and J ends, which lost 4 bases and 8 bases, there was a span of 14 bases. CDR3 region: CASSSRGGYGYTF. CDR3 DNA: TGTGCCAGCAGTTCTCGGGGAGGATACGGCTACACCTTC.

The CDR3 DNA reads TGTGCCAGCAACGAGGGTAGGGAAGAGACCCAGTACTTC. It specifies CASNEGREETQYF. The genes are TRBV5-6 and TRBJ2-5; D possibly corresponds to TRBD2 (5 bases). Germline values: CDR1 SGHDT, CDR2 YYEEEE. The CDR3 covers 13 residues. Trimming left V 6 bases short and J 3 bases short, with 12 bases between. The whole variable domain, filled in from reference TRBV5-6 and TRBJ2-5, reads DAGVTQSPTHLIKTRGQQVTLRCSPKSGHDTVSWYQQALGQGPQFIFQYYEEEERQRGNFPDRFSGHQFPNYSSELNVNALLLGDSALYLCASNEGREETQYFGPGTRLLVL.

CDR3 protein: CASSLAGQGAADTQYF. Written as DNA, the CDR3 is TGCGCCAGCAGCTTGGCCGGCCAGGGGGCCGCAGATACGCAGTATTTT. V and J are TRBV5-1 and TRBJ2-3, with 8 bases fitting TRBD1. Germline trimming cut 0 bases from V and 4 bases from J; bases unmatched to any gene: 7. The CDR3 runs to 16 residues. Germline CDR1 and CDR2: SGHRS and YFSETQ.

CDR3 DNA: TGTGCCAGCCAACCTCGGCGACTAGCGGGAGCGGGCACAGATACGCAGTATTTT. This sequence encodes CASQPRRLAGAGTDTQYF. The chain has TRBV2 and TRBJ2-3, with 12 nucleotides matching TRBD2. CDR3 length: 18 amino acids. V lost 8 bases to trimming and J lost 1 base; unmatched junction nucleotides: 13. Per germline, CDR1 SNHLY and CDR2 FYNNEI.

The chain couples TRBV3-1 (or the pseudogene TRBV3-2) to TRBJ2-3; 11 bases are shared with TRBD2. The J segment lost 6 bases and the V segment lost 5 bases, leaving 4 bases of the junction unmatched. The CDR3 length is 14 residues. CDR1 is LGHDT and CDR2 is YNNKEL in the germline V gene (reference sequence). The CDR3 bases are TGTGCCAGCAGCGGCACTAGCGGGGGTGATACGCAGTATTTT. Its protein product is CASSGTSGGDTQYF.

The rearrangement uses TRBV5-1 and TRBJ2-1; 13 positions agree with TRBD2. Germline loops: CDR1 SGHRS, CDR2 YFSETQ. V shed 0 bases, J shed 3 bases, and the junction held 3 bases outside the gene matches. CDR3 length equals 17 residues. CDR3 loop: CASSLGRTSGSYNEQFF. The CDR3, as DNA: TGCGCCAGCAGCTTGGGCCGGACTAGCGGGAGCTACAATGAGCAGTTCTTC.

The CDR3 nucleotides read TGCGCCAGCAGCCCCAGGCCCAGCGGGATCCGCACAGATACGCAGTATTTT. Translated, it gives CASSPRPSGIRTDTQYF. The chain combines TRBV5-1 with TRBJ2-3; 7 bases line up with TRBD2. This CDR3 is 17 amino acids long. Germline trimming cut 4 bases from V and 1 base from J; bases unmatched to any gene: 12. Germline CDR1 is SGHRS and CDR2 is YFSETQ.

The chain employs TRBV6-2 or TRBV6-3 and TRBJ1-5; D unclear. V was cut by 2 bases and J by 10 bases, with 12 bases left in between. Looked up from germline, CDR1 is MNHEY and CDR2 is SVGEGT. The CDR3 has 13 amino acids. CDR3 sequence: CASSYVGFSPQHF. DNA for the CDR3: TGTGCCAGCAGTTACGTGGGCTTCAGCCCCCAGCATTTT.

J is TRBJ1-2 and V is TRBV30; no clear D. Germline CDR1 GTSNPN, CDR2 SVGIG (reference sequence). V shed 0 bases and J shed 7 bases, with 15 bases lying between them. The CDR3 is 14 amino acids. CDR3 protein: CAWSVGARSGGYTF. The CDR3 DNA follows: TGTGCCTGGAGTGTAGGTGCCCGGAGCGGTGGCTACACCTTC.

This chain links TRBV6-1 with TRBJ2-7; D possibly corresponds to TRBD2 (5 bases). The V gene's germline CDR1 is MNHNS and CDR2 SASEGT. CDR3 size: 13 residues. The V end was cut by 2 bases, the J end by 4 bases, with 9 bases between. The CDR3 reads CASSEIPGYEQYV. The CDR3 region has the DNA TGTGCCAGCAGTGAAATTCCGGGGTACGAGCAGTACGTC.

This chain connects TRBV7-3 to TRBJ2-5; 12 bases agree with TRBD2. Looked up from germline, CDR1 is SGHTA and CDR2 is FQGTGA. The CDR3 spans 16 residues. V lost 5 bases to trimming and J lost 5 bases; unmatched junction nucleotides: 9. CDR3 sequence reads: CASSPSSSGGAETQYF. In DNA form, the CDR3 reads TGTGCCAGCAGCCCCTCGTCTAGCGGGGGGGCTGAGACCCAGTACTTC.